This record concerns one T cell receptor beta chain sequence. Its antigen specificity is not known. No base-level quality is on record; no much larger clone is a single base apart. Hyperthyroidism patients were aged 18 to 65 years and newly diagnosed, with disease duration of less than 2 months. The study excluded patients with uncontrolled infections, other autoimmune diseases, pregnancy or lactation. Clinical symptoms, serum thyroxine and TRAb, thyroid ultrasound, and orbital computed tomography formed the basis for the diagnoses. For progressor patients, blood was drawn at the first diagnosis of hyperthyroidism, before any ophthalmopathy symptoms had appeared. PBMCs were isolated from more than 8 ml of fresh peripheral blood by Ficoll-Paque density gradient centrifugation. Progressor patients were first diagnosed with Graves' hyperthyroidism and then developed ophthalmopathy during follow-up. Total RNA was extracted with Trizol reagent, and quality was checked on an Agilent 2100 Bioanalyzer.

Amplification of TCR beta CDR3 regions was carried out from RNA transcripts. The first round of RT-PCR for the TCR CDR3 was performed with the HTBI primer set and the Qiagen OneStep RT-PCR kit. A second multiplex PCR round built the libraries, followed by size selection and purification. Sequencing of the libraries was done on an Illumina HiSeq2000 using paired-end 100 bp reads. The original methods were these. Raw data were processed with SOAPnuke, discarding reads with adapters, uncalled bases, mean Phred below 15, or no exact constant-primer or identifier match. COPE v1.2.5 was used to merge high-quality paired reads, and clonotypes were defined as unique nucleotide sequences. MiTCR v1.1 was used to align clonotypes to the IMGT TRBV, TRBD and TRBJ reference segments. The analysis included only V-J combinations with a frequency above 0.0001, which together covered more than 99% of the repertoires. The TCS score was defined as F50 (clonal expansion) divided by E x V (chaos), with BLOSUM62-based TCRdist calculated between CDR3 peptides within each V-J. Welch's t-statistics and random forest reduced several hundred V-J features to around 14, which were used in a naive Bayes classifier (R e1071). TCRdb ran its own pipeline on the public reads, namely fastp trimming at Q25 and MiXCR clone calling, and kept in-frame beta chains. A single entry per CDR3 protein holds the most common genes and DNA from its merged rows. The V and J calls and clone size come from TCRdb's table, not from the authors' own analysis. The sample records 280,000 or so distinct CDR3 sequences, less than 30% of which are singletons. Of the sample, about a quarter is held by the ten largest clones.

The source of the sample is a study of T cells in Graves' hyperthyroidism and ophthalmopathy (dated by TCRdb to between 2018 and 2021). For the wider study: Peripheral blood was sampled at the time of initial diagnosis, prior to any treatment. To identify TCR V-J signatures that set the groups apart, the researchers used a discovery cohort of 95 to 100 patients, made up of 43 with Graves' ophthalmopathy and 55 to 65 with stable Graves' hyperthyroidism. Prospective prediction of ophthalmopathy was tested in an independent validation cohort of approximately 19 hyperthyroidism patients and 17 patients who later progressed to ophthalmopathy. For training and testing, the 100 or so patients in the discovery cohort were randomly divided in a 7:3 ratio. The study also compared thyroid tissue and blood T-cell repertoires from a handful of Graves' hyperthyroidism patients. After blood sampling, hyperthyroidism patients were treated with methimazole at a starting dose of 30 mg daily, and ophthalmopathy patients were treated with high-dose intravenous methylprednisolone. TCR Vbeta CDR3 sequencing of 130 to 150 peripheral blood samples (around 45 ophthalmopathy, over 70 hyperthyroidism and around 17 progressor patients) is reported in the paper. Study-wide findings and limitations: Most expanded thyroid clonotypes (frequency above 0.001) were also found in blood, which suggests that blood repertoires may mirror thyroid immune responses. Ophthalmopathy was separated from stable hyperthyroidism by a 13 V-J signature model, with over 85% sensitivity and approximately 84% specificity obtained in cross-validation and 80%/75% obtained in testing. Sample size was not statistically predetermined, and investigators were not blinded to group allocation. In validation, the model predicted progression to ophthalmopathy a median of roughly 6.5 months before onset, with roughly 70% sensitivity and 72.22% specificity.

CDR1 MNHEY and CDR2 SVGEGT were looked up in the germline V gene. Trimming costs V 8 bases and J 0 bases, and their ends lie 20 bases apart. From the cysteine up to the phenylalanine, the CDR3 has a length of 16 residues. The only DNA kept is the CDR3, 48 bases in frame from the first base. This receptor was identified in a middle-aged man with Graves' hyperthyroidism that later progressed to Graves' ophthalmopathy. Sequencing was performed on blood. The chain is encoded by TRBV6-2 or TRBV6-3 joined to TRBJ2-7, with no confidently assigned D gene. CDR3 sequence: CASSPHGRSSSYEQYF. The DNA sequence is TGTGCCAGCTCTCCCCACGGCAGGTCGAGCTCCTACGAGCAGTACTTC.